Each of the 25 T cell receptor beta chains below was sequenced from the same sample in a study of early T cells in non-severe SARS-CoV-2 infection. Using its own MiXCR run on the 5' RACE reads, TCRdb lists one record per CDR3 protein. The sample lists tens of thousands of distinct CDR3 sequences; over 3.5% were seen once. Sequencing was done on a sample of whole blood. The receptor source for this set is an adult who was a healthcare worker with PCR-confirmed SARS-CoV-2 infection or an uninfected control (not recorded which).

This clonotype came up many times. The genes are TRBV7-9 and TRBJ1-3; unclear D gene. CDR1 and CDR2 (germline): SEHNR, FQNEAQ (reference sequence). V shed 5 bases and J shed 0 bases, with 8 bases lying between them. CDR3 size: 14 residues. CDR3 in DNA: TGTGCCAGCAGCCCCGACATCTCTGGAAACACCATATATTTT. Translation gives CASSPDISGNTIYF.

V is TRBV7-9 and J is TRBJ2-7; D unresolved. The germline V gene has CDR1 SEHNR and CDR2 FQNEAQ (reference sequence). Trimming stripped 2 bases from V and 0 bases from J, with 8 bases between. CDR3 length: 14 amino acids. CDR3 amino acids: CASSLRRSSYEQYF. The CDR3 bases are TGTGCCAGCAGCTTAAGACGGTCCTCCTACGAGCAGTACTTC.

Notes on this clonotype: A clone one base away is much larger, so this may be a read error. The gene calls are TRBV6-2 or TRBV6-3 and TRBJ2-2, with D maybe TRBD1 (6 bases). Per germline, CDR1 MNHEY and CDR2 SVGEGT. CDR3 length: 14 amino acids. V shed 5 bases and J shed 7 bases, with 14 bases lying between them. CDR3 bases: TGTGCCAGCAGTGAGGACAGTTCTATCGGGGAGCTGTTTTTT. Protein sequence: CASSEDSSIGELFF.

In this sample, this clonotype turned up many times. V is TRBV20-1 and J is TRBJ1-2; 7 nucleotides match TRBD1. The CDR3 has 13 amino acids. Germline lookup yields CDR1 DFQATT and CDR2 SNEGSKA (reference sequence). The V segment lost 6 bases and the J segment 4 bases; nucleotides outside the gene matches: 8. The CDR3: CSAHNGTAYGYTF. The CDR3 DNA sequence: TGCAGTGCCCACAACGGGACAGCCTATGGCTACACCTTC.

This clonotype was counted ten times or more. The rearrangement links TRBV12-3 or TRBV12-4 to TRBJ1-3; no reliable D call. The CDR3 totals 16 residues. Trimming pared 5 bases from V and 0 bases from J, leaving 14 bases between. The CDR3 sequence: CASSLDSTNSGNTIYF. DNA of the CDR3: TGTGCCAGCAGTCTGGACTCAACCAACTCTGGAAACACCATATATTTT.

This clonotype came up many times. The chain joins TRBV28 to TRBJ2-3, with a tentative D call TRBD1 (5 bases). Trimming stripped 10 bases from V and 2 bases from J, with 16 bases between. The V gene's germline CDR1 is MDHEN and CDR2 SYDVKM. The CDR3 covers 14 residues. The CDR3 region is CAIWGTGATDTQYF. In nucleotides, the CDR3 is TGTGCCATCTGGGGTACAGGAGCCACAGATACGCAGTATTTT. The full variable domain, completed using reference TRBV28 and TRBJ2-3, is DVKVTQSSRYLVKRTGEKVFLECVQDMDHENMFWYRQDPGLGLRLIYFSYDVKMKEKGDIPEGYSVSREKKERFSLILESASTNQTSMYLCAIWGTGATDTQYFGPGTRLTVL.

This clonotype appeared many times. The CDR3 DNA follows: TGTGCCAGCAGCAACAGCGGGAGCTACAATGAGCAGTTCTTC. This encodes CASSNSGSYNEQFF. This rearrangement joins TRBV5-4 to TRBJ2-1, with 8 positions matching TRBD2. Looked up from germline, CDR1 is SGHNT and CDR2 is YYREEE (reference sequence). The ends lost 4 bases at V and 3 bases at J; junction bases unmatched: 3. The CDR3 extends over 14 amino acids.

In this sample, this clonotype turned up many times. The V gene is TRBV4-3, the J gene TRBJ2-5, with a possible D match to TRBD2 (5 bases). Trimming stripped 0 bases from V and 1 base from J, with 12 bases between. The CDR3 extends over 16 amino acids. CDR1 is LGHNA, CDR2 YSLEER, per germline. The CDR3 loop is CASSQELGGSQETQYF. CDR3 DNA sequence: TGCGCCAGCAGCCAAGAGTTAGGCGGGTCCCAAGAGACCCAGTACTTC.

The V gene is TRBV7-2, the J gene TRBJ2-6; D is uncertain. Germline V gene sequence: CDR1 SGHTA, CDR2 FQGNSA. Trimming cost V 5 bases and J 0 bases, with 11 bases left between them. CDR3 length equals 16 residues. In DNA, the CDR3 is TGTGCCAGCAGCCTTTTACGGATCTCTGGGGCCAACGTCCTGACTTTC. Translated: CASSLLRISGANVLTF. The full variable domain, its missing parts supplied by reference TRBV7-2 and TRBJ2-6, is GAGVSQSPSNKVTEKGKDVELRCDPISGHTALYWYRQSLGQGLEFLIYFQGNSAPDKSGLPSDRFSAERTGGSVSTLTIQRTQQEDSAVYLCASSLLRISGANVLTFGAGSRLTVL.

This clonotype was observed many times. The chain combines TRBV6-6 with TRBJ1-1; 7 bases align to TRBD1. The CDR3 sequence is 16 residues long. The germline V gene has CDR1 MNHNY and CDR2 SVGAGI (reference sequence). The V gene end was trimmed by 2 bases and the J gene end by 7 bases; junction bases not matched to a gene: 13. In DNA form, the CDR3 reads TGTGCCAGCAGTTACCAACCGACAGGGAGGGGAAATGAAGCTTTCTTT. The encoded protein is CASSYQPTGRGNEAFF.

There are many counts of this clonotype. The chain combines TRBV3-1 with TRBJ2-7; 8 bases are shared with TRBD1. Germline trimming cut 1 base from V and 2 bases from J; bases unmatched to any gene: 1. The germline CDR1 and CDR2 sequences are LGHDT and YNNKEL (reference sequence). The CDR3 runs 14 residues. The CDR3 DNA reads as TGTGCCAGCAGCCAAGGGACAGGGACCTACGAGCAGTACGTC. It encodes CASSQGTGTYEQYV.

At least ten counts were recorded for this clonotype. The chain employs TRBV20-1 and TRBJ2-7, with D perhaps TRBD1 (6 bases). Germline CDR1 is DFQATT and CDR2 is SNEGSKA (reference sequence). The CDR3 extends over 15 amino acids. Trimming took off 0 bases at V and 7 bases at J, with 19 bases between the two ends. CDR3 protein: CSARDSRRVGGEQYV. CDR3 sequence (DNA): TGCAGTGCTAGAGATAGTCGCAGGGTAGGGGGAGAGCAGTACGTC.

In this sample, this clonotype turned up many times. The chain uses TRBV4-3 and TRBJ1-5; no firm D call. There are 17 residues in the CDR3. The ends were cut back, 0 bases at V and 0 bases at J, with 12 bases in the middle. Germline V gene data show CDR1 as LGHNA and CDR2 as YSLEER. The CDR3 sequence: CASSQDLAAGSNQPQHF. In DNA, the CDR3 is TGCGCCAGCAGCCAAGATCTTGCCGCAGGTAGCAATCAGCCCCAGCATTTT.

This clonotype was observed at least ten times. The V call is TRBV7-2, the J call TRBJ1-2; 7 bases are shared with TRBD1. Per germline, CDR1 SGHTA and CDR2 FQGNSA. Trimming took 2 bases from V and 3 from J; bases not matched to a gene: 9. This CDR3 has 16 amino acids. As DNA, the CDR3 is TGTGCCAGCAGCTTAAGACAGGGTCCCTTTGACTATGGCTACACCTTC. Residues: CASSLRQGPFDYGYTF.

At least ten counts were recorded for this clonotype. The chain combines TRBV29-1 with TRBJ2-3, with D possibly TRBD1 on 5 matching bases. This CDR3 region has 12 residues. Per the germline V gene, CDR1 is SQVTM and CDR2 is ANQGSEA. The germline V and J ends were trimmed by 6 bases and 4 bases, with 11 bases remaining between them. CDR3 nucleotides: TGCAGCGTCCCTCAGGGCGCAGATACGCAGTATTTT. It encodes CSVPQGADTQYF.

This clonotype was found many times. The V gene is TRBV13, the J gene TRBJ2-7; no clear D. V lost 5 bases, J lost 3 bases, and 14 bases lay in between. The CDR3 runs to 14 residues. Germline V gene lookup returns CDR1 PRHDT and CDR2 FYEKMQ (reference sequence). DNA of the CDR3: TGTGCCAGCAGCCCCACGCAAAACCACTACGAGCAGTACTTC. It is translated as CASSPTQNHYEQYF.

This clonotype was seen many times. The chain has TRBV14 and TRBJ2-3; the D call may be TRBD1 or TRBD2 (5 bases each). Germline CDR1 SGHDN, CDR2 FVKESK. This CDR3 contains 15 residues. The V and J ends lost 5 bases and 6 bases respectively, with 18 bases between them. The CDR3, as DNA: TGTGCCAGCAGCGACCGGGACCAGTCGAGCGATACGCAGTATTTT. This translates into CASSDRDQSSDTQYF.

This clonotype was observed a handful of times. The chain couples TRBV20-1 to TRBJ1-2; 7 positions agree with TRBD1. The CDR3 sequence is 16 residues long. The trim removed 3 bases at V and 6 bases at J, leaving 16 bases unmatched. Germline V gene data show CDR1 as DFQATT and CDR2 as SNEGSKA (reference sequence). CDR3 in DNA: TGCAGTGCTAGTATGGGGACAGTGGGGTATTCTGATGGCTACACCTTC. Residues: CSASMGTVGYSDGYTF.

This clonotype occurred many times. V is TRBV11-3 and J is TRBJ2-2; D is ambiguous. Germline V gives CDR1 SGHNT, CDR2 YENEEA. Trimming took off 0 bases at V and 6 bases at J, with 2 bases between the two ends. The CDR3 spans 12 residues. The CDR3 DNA reads as TGTGCCAGCAGCTTAGATTCCGGGGAGCTGTTTTTT. Its translation is CASSLDSGELFF.

Concerning this clonotype: This sequence may be a read error, since a much larger clone differs from it by one base. V and J are TRBV10-3 and TRBJ1-4; 10 bases fit TRBD1. Germline V gene sequence: CDR1 ENHRY, CDR2 SYGVKD. The CDR3 is made up of 13 amino acids. In nucleotides, the CDR3 is TGTACCATCAGGACAGGGGGTAGTGAAAAACTGTTTTTT. It yields the protein CTIRTGGSEKLFF.

This clonotype was seen a handful of times. Here the CDR3 omits its conserved ending phenylalanine or tryptophan, so a read error is the likely source. The chain is built from TRBV12-3 or TRBV12-4 and TRBJ2-3; D not resolved. The CDR3 is 16 amino acids. V shed 6 bases and J shed 6 bases, with 22 bases lying between them. The CDR3 region is CASSPPVRLTGDTQYL. DNA of the CDR3: TGTGCCAGCAGCCCGCCCGTTCGTCTAACCGGGGATACGCAGTATCTT.

J is TRBJ2-1 and V is TRBV4-1, with 7 nucleotides matching TRBD2. V shed 4 bases, J shed 2 bases, and the junction held 14 bases outside the gene matches. The CDR3 consists of 18 residues. Germline V CDR1 and CDR2: MGHRA, YSYEKL. The CDR3 reads CASSPAGSPSGTYNEQFF. The CDR3 coding sequence is TGCGCCAGCAGCCCCGCGGGGTCCCCTAGCGGTACCTACAATGAGCAGTTCTTC.

This clonotype was picked up many times. This rearrangement joins TRBV4-1 to TRBJ2-1, with D hard to call. Germline V gene data show CDR1 as MGHRA and CDR2 as YSYEKL. The CDR3 totals 15 residues. V was clipped by 0 bases and J by 7 bases, with 13 bases between them. The CDR3 region is CASSQDSRYENEQFF. In nucleotides, the CDR3 is TGCGCCAGCAGCCAAGATTCGCGGTATGAGAATGAGCAGTTCTTC.

The chain joins TRBV29-1 to TRBJ2-5, with D hard to call. With 6 bases removed from V and 5 bases from J, the gap between germline ends came to 13 bases. There are 12 residues in the CDR3. Germline V CDR1 and CDR2: SQVTM, ANQGSEA. Written as DNA, the CDR3 is TGCAGCGTCCCCCACGAAGGGGAGACCCAGTACTTC. Translated, it gives CSVPHEGETQYF.

The J gene is TRBJ1-1, the V gene TRBV28, with D unresolved. The length of the CDR3 is 15 residues. Germline V gene data show CDR1 as MDHEN and CDR2 as SYDVKM. The V end was cut by 5 bases, the J end by 0 bases, with 13 bases between. This CDR3 is CASSPQRPVNTEAFF. The CDR3, as DNA: TGTGCCAGCAGTCCCCAGAGACCGGTGAACACTGAAGCTTTCTTT.